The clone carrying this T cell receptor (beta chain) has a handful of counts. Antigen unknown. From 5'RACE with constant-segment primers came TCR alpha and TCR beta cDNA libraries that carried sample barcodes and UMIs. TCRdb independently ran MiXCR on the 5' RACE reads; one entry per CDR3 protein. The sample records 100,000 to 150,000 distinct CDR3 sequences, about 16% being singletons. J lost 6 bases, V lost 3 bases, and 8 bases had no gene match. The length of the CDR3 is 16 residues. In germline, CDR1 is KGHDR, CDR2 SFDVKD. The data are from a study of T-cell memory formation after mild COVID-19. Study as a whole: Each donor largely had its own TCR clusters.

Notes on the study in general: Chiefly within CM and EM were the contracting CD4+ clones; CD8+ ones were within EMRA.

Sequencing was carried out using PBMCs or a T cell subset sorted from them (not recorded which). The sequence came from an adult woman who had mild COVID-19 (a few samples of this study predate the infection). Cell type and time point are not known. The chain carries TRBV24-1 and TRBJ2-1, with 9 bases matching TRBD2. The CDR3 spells CATSDVGGRASNEQFF. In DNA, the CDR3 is TGTGCCACCAGTGATGTAGGCGGGAGGGCGAGCAATGAGCAGTTCTTC.